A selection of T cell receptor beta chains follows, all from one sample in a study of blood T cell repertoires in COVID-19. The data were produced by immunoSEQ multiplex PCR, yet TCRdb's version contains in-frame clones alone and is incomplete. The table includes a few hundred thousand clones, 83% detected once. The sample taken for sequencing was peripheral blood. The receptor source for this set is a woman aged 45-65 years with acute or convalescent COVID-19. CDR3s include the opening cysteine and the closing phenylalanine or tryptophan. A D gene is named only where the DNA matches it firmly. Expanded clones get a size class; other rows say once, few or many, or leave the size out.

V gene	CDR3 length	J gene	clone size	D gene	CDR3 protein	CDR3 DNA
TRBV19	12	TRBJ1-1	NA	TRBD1	CASRQGSTEAFF	TGTGCCAGCCGACAGGGAAGCACTGAAGCTTTCTTT
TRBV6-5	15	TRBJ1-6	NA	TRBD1	CASRDGTGANSPLHF	TGTGCCAGCAGGGACGGGACAGGCGCCAATTCACCCCTCCACTTT
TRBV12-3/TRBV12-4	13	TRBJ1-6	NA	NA	CASRPLGGSPLHF	TGTGCCAGCAGACCCCTTGGGGGGTCACCCCTCCACTTT
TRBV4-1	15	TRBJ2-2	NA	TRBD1	CASSAGTGITGELFF	TGCGCCAGCAGCGCCGGGACAGGGATCACCGGGGAGCTGTTTTTT
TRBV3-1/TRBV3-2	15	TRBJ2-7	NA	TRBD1	CASSQGGTGGYEQYF	TGTGCCAGCAGCCAAGGTGGGACAGGGGGTTACGAGCAGTACTTC
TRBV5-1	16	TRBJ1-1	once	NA	CASSLATGGLDTEAFF	TGCGCCAGCAGCTTGGCCACGGGGGGCCTTGACACTGAAGCTTTCTTT
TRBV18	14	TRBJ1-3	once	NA	CASSPPSGRDTIYF	TGTGCCAGCTCACCACCATCGGGAAGAGACACCATATATTTT
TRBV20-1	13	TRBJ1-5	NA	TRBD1	CSASPGGNQPQHF	TGCAGTGCTAGTCCAGGGGGGAATCAGCCCCAGCATTTT
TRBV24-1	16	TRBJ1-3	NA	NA	CATPKGEGSSGNTIYF	TGTGCCACCCCCAAAGGGGAGGGGTCCTCTGGAAACACCATATATTTT
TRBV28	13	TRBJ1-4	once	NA	CASRGETNEKLFF	TGTGCCAGCAGGGGAGAAACTAATGAAAAACTGTTTTTT
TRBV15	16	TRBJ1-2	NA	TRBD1	CATSRARTGGANGYTF	TGTGCCACCAGCAGAGCCCGGACAGGGGGCGCGAATGGCTACACCTTC